This TCR beta chain was documented in a study of cytomegalovirus exposure and HLA in healthy donors. The study's findings and limits: Across HLA loci, a later analysis found differing TCR association rates, with DRB1 most and HLA-C fewest. Later on, analysis showed that most CMV-associated TCR beta chains appeared to be HLA-restricted.

Trimming removed 1 base from V and 6 bases from J; junction bases left unmatched: 9. The V gene's germline CDR1 is LGHNA and CDR2 YSLEER. CDR3 length equals 16 residues. On this clone itself: Its antigen is still unknown.

The PCR was carried out with 60 Vbeta primers and 13 Jbeta primers. Assay: immunoSEQ multiplex PCR; the TCRdb copy retains only in-frame clones and omits some. The sample table includes fewer than 130,000 clones. The receptor's source is a man aged 50 or older in good health and CMV-seronegative. The sequencing sample was made of PBMCs. The rearrangement links TRBV4-3 to TRBJ1-1; 9 bases align to TRBD1. In DNA, the CDR3 is TGCGCCAGCAGCCAAGGATCGGGACAGGGTTCCTCTGAAGCTTTCTTT. This codes for CASSQGSGQGSSEAFF.